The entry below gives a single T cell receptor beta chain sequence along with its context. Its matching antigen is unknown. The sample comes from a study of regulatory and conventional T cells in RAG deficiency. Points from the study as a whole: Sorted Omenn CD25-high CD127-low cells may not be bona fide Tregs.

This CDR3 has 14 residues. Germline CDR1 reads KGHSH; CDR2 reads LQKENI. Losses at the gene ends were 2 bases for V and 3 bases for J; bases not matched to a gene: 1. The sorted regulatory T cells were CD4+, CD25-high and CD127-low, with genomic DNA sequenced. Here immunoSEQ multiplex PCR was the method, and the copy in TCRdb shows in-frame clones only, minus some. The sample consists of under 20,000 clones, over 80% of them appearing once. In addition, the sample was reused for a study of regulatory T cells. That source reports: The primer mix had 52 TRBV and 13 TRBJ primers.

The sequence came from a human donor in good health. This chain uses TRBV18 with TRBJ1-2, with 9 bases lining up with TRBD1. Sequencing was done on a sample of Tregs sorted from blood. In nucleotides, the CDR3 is TGTGCCAGCTCACCAGGACAGGGGTACTATGGCTACACCTTC. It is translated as CASSPGQGYYGYTF.